Described below is a single T cell receptor (beta chain) sequence and its context. TCRdb processed the 5' RACE reads anew with MiXCR; each CDR3 protein has one entry. Seen here are approximately 340,000 distinct CDR3 sequences, 14% to 15% observed once, and the top ten hold 1.1%. This CDR3 has 16 amino acids. Trimming took off 1 base at V and 2 bases at J, with 14 bases between the two ends. Germline CDR1 reads SGHDN; CDR2 reads FVKESK. This entry comes from a study of CD8 T cells in ankylosing spondylitis. The rearrangement uses TRBV14 and TRBJ2-5; a possible D gene is TRBD2 (6 bases). Specimen: blood, either unsorted or a sorted T cell fraction (not recorded which). The source of this sequence is a male donor with ankylosing spondylitis or in good health (not recorded which). This chain's CDR3 is CASSQGPGLRQETQYF. CDR3 DNA sequence: TGTGCCAGCAGCCAAGGCCCCGGACTACGACAAGAGACCCAGTACTTC.